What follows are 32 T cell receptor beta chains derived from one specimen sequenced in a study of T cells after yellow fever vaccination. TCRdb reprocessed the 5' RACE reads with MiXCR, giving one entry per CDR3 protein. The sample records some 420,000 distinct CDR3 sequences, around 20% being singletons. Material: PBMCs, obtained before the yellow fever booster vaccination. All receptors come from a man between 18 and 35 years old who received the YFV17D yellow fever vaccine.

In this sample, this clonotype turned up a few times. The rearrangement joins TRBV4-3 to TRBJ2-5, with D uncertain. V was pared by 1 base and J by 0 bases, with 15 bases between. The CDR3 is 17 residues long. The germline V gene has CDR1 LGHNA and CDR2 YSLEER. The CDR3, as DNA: TGCGCCAGCAGCCAAGGGCTTACGGTTTCGTACCAAGAGACCCAGTACTTC. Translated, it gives CASSQGLTVSYQETQYF.

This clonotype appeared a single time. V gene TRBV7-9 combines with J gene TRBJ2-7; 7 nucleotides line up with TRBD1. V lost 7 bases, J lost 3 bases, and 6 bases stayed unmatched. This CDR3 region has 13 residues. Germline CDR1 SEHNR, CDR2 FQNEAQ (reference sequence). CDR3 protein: CASMNRGYYEQYF. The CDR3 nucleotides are TGTGCCAGCATGAACAGGGGCTACTACGAGCAGTACTTC.

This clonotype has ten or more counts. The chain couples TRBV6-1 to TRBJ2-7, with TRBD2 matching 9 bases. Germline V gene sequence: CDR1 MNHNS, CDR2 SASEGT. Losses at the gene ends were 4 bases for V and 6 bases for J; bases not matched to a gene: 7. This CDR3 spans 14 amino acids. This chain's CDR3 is CASSGTSAFGEQYF. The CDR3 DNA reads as TGTGCCAGCAGTGGGACTAGCGCCTTTGGCGAGCAGTACTTC.

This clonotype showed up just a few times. Written as DNA, the CDR3 is TGTGCCAGCAGCCCCAATTCAGGAGTGCTGGAGACCCAGTACTTC. This encodes CASSPNSGVLETQYF. The chain couples TRBV6-1 to TRBJ2-5, with D unclear. Germline CDR1 is MNHNS and CDR2 is SASEGT. V lost 6 bases to trimming and J lost 5 bases, with 19 bases between them. The CDR3 extends over 15 amino acids.

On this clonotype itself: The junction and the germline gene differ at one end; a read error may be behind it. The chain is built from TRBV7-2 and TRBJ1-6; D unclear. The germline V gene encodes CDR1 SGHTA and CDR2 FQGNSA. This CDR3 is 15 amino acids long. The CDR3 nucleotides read TGTGCCAACAGCTTAGACGGGCCGACTAATTCACCCCTCCACTTT. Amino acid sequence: CANSLDGPTNSPLHF.

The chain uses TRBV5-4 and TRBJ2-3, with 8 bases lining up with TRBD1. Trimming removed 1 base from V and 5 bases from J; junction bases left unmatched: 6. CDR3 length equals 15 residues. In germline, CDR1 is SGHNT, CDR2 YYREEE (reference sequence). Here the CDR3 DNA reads TGTGCCAGCAGCTTGCAGGGGGCTCAGGGAGATACGCAGTATTTT. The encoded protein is CASSLQGAQGDTQYF.

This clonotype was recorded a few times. CDR3 region: CASSETGDTNEKLFF. CDR3 bases: TGTGCCAGCAGTGAAACAGGTGATACTAATGAAAAACTGTTTTTT. V is TRBV28 and J is TRBJ1-4; D might be TRBD1 (5 bases). Trimming removed 5 bases from V and 2 bases from J, with 12 bases in between. The CDR3 sequence is 15 residues long. Germline V CDR1 and CDR2: MDHEN, SYDVKM.

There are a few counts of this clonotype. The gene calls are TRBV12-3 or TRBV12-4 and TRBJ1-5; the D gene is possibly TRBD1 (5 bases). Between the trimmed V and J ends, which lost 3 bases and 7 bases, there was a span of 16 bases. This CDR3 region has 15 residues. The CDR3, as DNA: TGTGCCAGCAGTTTCGGCCCCGTGGGGGACCAGCCCCAGCATTTT. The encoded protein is CASSFGPVGDQPQHF.

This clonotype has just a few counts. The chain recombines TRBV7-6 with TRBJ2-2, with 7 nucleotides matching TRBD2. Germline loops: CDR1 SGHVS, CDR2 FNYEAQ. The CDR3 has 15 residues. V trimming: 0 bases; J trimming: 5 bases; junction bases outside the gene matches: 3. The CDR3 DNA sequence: TGTGCCAGCAGCTTAGCAGGGAGGGATACCGGGGAGCTGTTTTTT. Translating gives CASSLAGRDTGELFF.

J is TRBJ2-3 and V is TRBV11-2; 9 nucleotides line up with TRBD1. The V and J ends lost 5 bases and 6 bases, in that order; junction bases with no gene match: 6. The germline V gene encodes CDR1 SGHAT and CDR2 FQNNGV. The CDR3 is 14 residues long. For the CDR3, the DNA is TGTGCCAGCAGCCGACAGGGGGTAAAGGATACGCAGTATTTT. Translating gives CASSRQGVKDTQYF.

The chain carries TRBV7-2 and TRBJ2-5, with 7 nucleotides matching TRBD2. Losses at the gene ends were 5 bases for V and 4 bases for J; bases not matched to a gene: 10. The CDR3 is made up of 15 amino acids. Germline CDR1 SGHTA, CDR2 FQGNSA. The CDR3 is CASSVQPGLPETQYF. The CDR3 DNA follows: TGTGCCAGCAGCGTTCAGCCGGGACTACCAGAGACCCAGTACTTC.

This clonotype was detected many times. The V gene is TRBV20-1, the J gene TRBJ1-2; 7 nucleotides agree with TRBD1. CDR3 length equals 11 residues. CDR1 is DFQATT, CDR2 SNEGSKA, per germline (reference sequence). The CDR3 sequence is CRVEGASGYTF. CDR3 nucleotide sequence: TGCAGGGTGGAGGGGGCTTCTGGCTACACCTTC.

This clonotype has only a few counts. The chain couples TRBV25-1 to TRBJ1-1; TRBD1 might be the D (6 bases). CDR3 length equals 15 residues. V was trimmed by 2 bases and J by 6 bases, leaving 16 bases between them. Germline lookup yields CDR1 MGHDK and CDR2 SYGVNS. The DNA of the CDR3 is TGTGCCAGCAGTGAAAGCCTACAGGGAATCGCTGAAGCTTTCTTT. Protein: CASSESLQGIAEAFF.

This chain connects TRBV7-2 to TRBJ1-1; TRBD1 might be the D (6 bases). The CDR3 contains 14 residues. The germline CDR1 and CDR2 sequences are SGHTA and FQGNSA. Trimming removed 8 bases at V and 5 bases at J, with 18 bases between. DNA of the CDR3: TGTGCCAGCCGGTGGACAGACATAAGAACTGAAGCTTTCTTT. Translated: CASRWTDIRTEAFF.

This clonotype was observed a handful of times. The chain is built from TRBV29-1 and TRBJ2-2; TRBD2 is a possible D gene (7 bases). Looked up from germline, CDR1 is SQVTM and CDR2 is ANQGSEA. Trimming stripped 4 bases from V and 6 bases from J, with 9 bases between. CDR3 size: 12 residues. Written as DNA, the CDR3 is TGCAGCGTTGCGGGGGGCTCCGGGGAGCTGTTTTTT. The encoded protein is CSVAGGSGELFF.

The CDR3 loop reads CASRAPPGLTLHF. The DNA of the CDR3 is TGTGCCAGCAGAGCCCCGCCCGGGTTGACCCTCCACTTT. The chain joins TRBV6-2 or TRBV6-3 to TRBJ1-6; the D is unclear. The CDR3 runs to 13 residues. The germline CDR1 and CDR2 sequences are MNHEY and SVGEGT. Trimming shortened V by 6 bases and J by 14 bases, and 17 bases separated the two germline ends.

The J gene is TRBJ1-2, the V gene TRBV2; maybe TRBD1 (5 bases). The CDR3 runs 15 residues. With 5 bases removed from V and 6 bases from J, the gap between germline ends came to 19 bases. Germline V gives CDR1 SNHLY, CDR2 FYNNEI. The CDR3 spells CASSQDQGLLHGYTF. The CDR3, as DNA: TGTGCCAGCAGTCAAGACCAGGGTTTATTGCATGGCTACACCTTC.

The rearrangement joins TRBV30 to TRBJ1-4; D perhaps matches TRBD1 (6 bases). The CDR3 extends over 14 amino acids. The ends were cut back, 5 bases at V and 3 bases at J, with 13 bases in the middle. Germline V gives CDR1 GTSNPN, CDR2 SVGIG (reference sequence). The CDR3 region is CAWSLGTSNEKLFF. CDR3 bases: TGTGCCTGGTCCCTTGGGACATCTAATGAAAAACTGTTTTTT.

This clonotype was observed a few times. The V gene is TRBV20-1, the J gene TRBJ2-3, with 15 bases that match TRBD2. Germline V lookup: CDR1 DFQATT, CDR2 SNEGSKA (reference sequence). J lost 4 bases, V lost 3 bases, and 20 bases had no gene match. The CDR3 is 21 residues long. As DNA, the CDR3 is TGCAGTGCTAGTACCCACCGGACTAGCGGGGGGGCCGGTTCGTTGCCAGATACGCAGTATTTT. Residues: CSASTHRTSGGAGSLPDTQYF.

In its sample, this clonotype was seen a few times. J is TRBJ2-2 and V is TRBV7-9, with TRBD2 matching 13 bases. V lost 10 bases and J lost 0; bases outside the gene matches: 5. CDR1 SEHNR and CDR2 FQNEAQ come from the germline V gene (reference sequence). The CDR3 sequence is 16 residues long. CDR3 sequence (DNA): TGTGCCATGCCGGGACTAGCGGGGACGAACACCGGGGAGCTGTTTTTT. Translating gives CAMPGLAGTNTGELFF.

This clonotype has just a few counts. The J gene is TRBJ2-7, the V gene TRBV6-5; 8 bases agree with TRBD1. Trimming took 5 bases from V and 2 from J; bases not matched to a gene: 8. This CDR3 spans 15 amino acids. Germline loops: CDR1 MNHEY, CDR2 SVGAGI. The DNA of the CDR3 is TGTGCCAGCAGTCGACAGGGGCACCTTACCTACGAGCAGTACTTC. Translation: CASSRQGHLTYEQYF.

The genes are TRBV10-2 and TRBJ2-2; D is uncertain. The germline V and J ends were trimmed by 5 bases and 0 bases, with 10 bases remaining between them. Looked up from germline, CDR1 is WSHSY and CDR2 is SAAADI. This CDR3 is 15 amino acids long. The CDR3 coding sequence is TGCGCCAGCAGTCATAGGCAGGCGAACACCGGGGAGCTGTTTTTT. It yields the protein CASSHRQANTGELFF.

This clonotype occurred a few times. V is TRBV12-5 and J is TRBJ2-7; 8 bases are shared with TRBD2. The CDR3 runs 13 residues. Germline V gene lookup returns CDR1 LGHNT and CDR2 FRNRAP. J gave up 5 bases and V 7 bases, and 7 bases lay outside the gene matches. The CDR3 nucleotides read TGTGCTAGTGCATCGCGGGGGGCCCACGAGCAGTACGTC. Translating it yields CASASRGAHEQYV.

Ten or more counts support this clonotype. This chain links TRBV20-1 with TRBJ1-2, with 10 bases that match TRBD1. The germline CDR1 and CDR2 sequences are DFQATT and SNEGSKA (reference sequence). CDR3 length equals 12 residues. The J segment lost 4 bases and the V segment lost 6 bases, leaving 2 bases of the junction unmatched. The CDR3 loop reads CSAGTGVYGYTF. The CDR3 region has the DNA TGCAGTGCGGGGACAGGGGTCTATGGCTACACCTTC.

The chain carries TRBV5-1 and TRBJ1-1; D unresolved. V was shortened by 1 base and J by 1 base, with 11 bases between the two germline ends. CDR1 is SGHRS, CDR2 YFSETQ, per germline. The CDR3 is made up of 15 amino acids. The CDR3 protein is CASSLMWVGNTEAFF. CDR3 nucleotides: TGCGCCAGCAGCTTGATGTGGGTAGGGAACACTGAAGCTTTCTTT.

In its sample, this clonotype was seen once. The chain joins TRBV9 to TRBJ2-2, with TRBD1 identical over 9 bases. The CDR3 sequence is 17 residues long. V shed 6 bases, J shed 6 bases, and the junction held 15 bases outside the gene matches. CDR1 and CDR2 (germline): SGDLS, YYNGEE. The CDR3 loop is CASNAGTGRFDAGELFF. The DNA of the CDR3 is TGTGCCAGCAACGCCGGGACAGGGCGGTTCGATGCCGGGGAGCTGTTTTTT.

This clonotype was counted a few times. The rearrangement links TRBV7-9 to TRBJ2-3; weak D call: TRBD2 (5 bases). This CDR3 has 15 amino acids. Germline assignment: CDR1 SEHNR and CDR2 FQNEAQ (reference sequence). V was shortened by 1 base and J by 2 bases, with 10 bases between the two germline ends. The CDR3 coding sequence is TGTGCCAGCAGCTTAGGAGGGCGCGACACAGATACGCAGTATTTT. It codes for CASSLGGRDTDTQYF.

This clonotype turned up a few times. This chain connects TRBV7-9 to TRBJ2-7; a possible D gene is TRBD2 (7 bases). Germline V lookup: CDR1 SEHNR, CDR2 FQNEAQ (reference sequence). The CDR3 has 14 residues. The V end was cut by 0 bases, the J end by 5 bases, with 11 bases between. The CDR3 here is CASSLAGGPDEQYF. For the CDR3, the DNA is TGTGCCAGCAGCTTAGCGGGGGGGCCAGACGAGCAGTACTTC.

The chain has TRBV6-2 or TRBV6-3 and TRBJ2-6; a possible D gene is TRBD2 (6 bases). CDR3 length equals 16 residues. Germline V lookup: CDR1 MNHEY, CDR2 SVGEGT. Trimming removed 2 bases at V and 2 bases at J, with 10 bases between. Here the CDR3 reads CASSYEGLTGANVLTF. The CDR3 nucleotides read TGTGCCAGCAGTTACGAGGGACTGACTGGGGCCAACGTCCTGACTTTC.

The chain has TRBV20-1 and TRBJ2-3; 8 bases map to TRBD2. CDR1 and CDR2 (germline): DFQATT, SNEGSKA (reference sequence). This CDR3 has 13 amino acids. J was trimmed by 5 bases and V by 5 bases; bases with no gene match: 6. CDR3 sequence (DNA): TGCAGTGCTGTCGGGGGGGCCGGAGATACGCAGTATTTT. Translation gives CSAVGGAGDTQYF.

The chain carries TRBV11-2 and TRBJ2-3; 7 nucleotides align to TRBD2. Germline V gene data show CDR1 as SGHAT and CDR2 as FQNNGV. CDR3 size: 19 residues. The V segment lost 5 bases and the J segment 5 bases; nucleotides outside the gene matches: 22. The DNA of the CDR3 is TGTGCCAGCAGCCCTAGGGTTGGGGGGGAATGGACGAGAGAAGATACGCAGTATTTT. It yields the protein CASSPRVGGEWTREDTQYF.

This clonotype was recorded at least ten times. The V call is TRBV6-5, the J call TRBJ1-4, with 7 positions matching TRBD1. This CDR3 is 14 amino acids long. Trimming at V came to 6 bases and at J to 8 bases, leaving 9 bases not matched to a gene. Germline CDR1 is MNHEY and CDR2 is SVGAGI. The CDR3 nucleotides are TGTGCCAGCAGCTCCGGGACAGTAGGCGAAAAACTGTTTTTT. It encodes CASSSGTVGEKLFF.